The clone carrying this TCR beta chain came up a few times. Its cognate antigen is unknown. The data were obtained in a study of beta chain features in type 1 diabetes. Via the markers CD45RO/CCR7/CD25/CD127/CD95/CD27, stem cell-like memory, regulatory, central memory and naive CD4+ cells were sorted. The whole isolated RNA underwent reverse transcription, so sequencing captured expressed TCRB transcripts. Sequencing was performed with immunoSEQ multiplex PCR; in TCRdb, only in-frame clones are kept and a portion is missing. Here the sample spans 900,000 or so clones, about a sixth being singletons. With 0 bases removed from V and 1 base from J, the gap between germline ends came to 11 bases. The CDR3 runs to 16 residues. CDR1 is SGHTS and CDR2 is YDEGEE in the germline V gene. Study observations and caveats: Healthy donors had naive, central memory and Treg TCRB repertoires that appeared less similar than those seen among patients. Among type 1 diabetes patients, VDJ junctions had fewer insertions and more deletions.

The V gene is TRBV5-8, the J gene TRBJ2-1; D is perhaps TRBD1 or TRBD2 (5 bases each). The origin of this receptor is a woman aged 18-29 years in good health. The sequenced sample was naive CD4+ T cells from blood. CDR3 coding DNA: TGTGCCAGCAGCTTGGTCATTGGGGGATCCTACAATGAGCAGTTCTTC. It encodes CASSLVIGGSYNEQFF.